The rows below give T cell receptor beta chains drawn from one sample of a study of T cells after yellow fever vaccination. MiXCR was run by TCRdb on the 5' RACE reads, yielding one entry per CDR3 protein. The sample lists about 300,000 distinct CDR3 sequences, less than 9.5% occurring once. Sequencing was performed on CD4+ T cells sorted from PBMCs, taken 5 days after the yellow fever booster vaccination. These receptors were taken from a man in his late teens or twenties who received the YFV17D yellow fever vaccine. CDR3s include the opening cysteine and the closing phenylalanine or tryptophan. D genes are given only for firm matches. The size field is filled for only some rows; it gives once, few, many or a size class.

j_call v_call d_call clone_size cdr3_aa cdr3_nt
TRBJ2-1 TRBV3-1 - few CASSQDRGSGYNEQFF TGTGCCAGCAGCCAAGATCGGGGGTCCGGCTACAATGAGCAGTTCTTC
TRBJ2-4 TRBV6-2/TRBV6-3 - few CASTSAGILAGNIQYF TGTGCCAGCACTTCTGCGGGAATTTTGGCGGGGAACATTCAGTACTTC
TRBJ2-7 TRBV6-5 - many CASRDVRRGPYEQYF TGTGCCAGCAGAGATGTCCGACGGGGGCCCTACGAGCAGTACTTC
TRBJ2-5 TRBV24-1 - - CATSGPGALEETQYF TGTGCCACCAGTGGCCCGGGGGCTTTAGAAGAGACCCAGTACTTC
TRBJ2-5 TRBV5-1 - many CASTLGGTAPLETQYF TGCGCCAGCACCCTCGGGGGGACAGCCCCTCTTGAGACCCAGTACTTC
TRBJ2-2 TRBV7-9 - many CASSSGTLDTGELFF TGTGCCAGCAGCTCCGGGACCTTGGACACCGGGGAGCTGTTTTTT
TRBJ1-1 TRBV27 - - CASSRQVGPPAAFF TGTGCCAGCAGCAGACAGGTAGGACCGCCCGCCGCTTTCTTT
TRBJ2-2 TRBV3-1 - few CASSPPELGIEAGELFF TGTGCCAGCAGCCCACCCGAACTGGGAATAGAAGCCGGGGAGCTGTTTTTT
TRBJ1-2 TRBV20-1 - few CSGALDYGYTF TGCAGTGGCGCCCTTGACTATGGCTACACCTTC
TRBJ1-2 TRBV29-1 TRBD1 few CSVGDSPWRGYTF TGCAGCGTTGGGGACAGCCCGTGGCGGGGCTACACCTTC
TRBJ2-3 TRBV6-4 - - CASSEHRGNTQYF TGTGCCAGCAGTGAGCACCGGGGAAATACGCAGTATTTT
TRBJ2-3 TRBV7-2 - few CASSKQGKAPTQYF TGTGCCAGCAGTAAACAGGGAAAGGCGCCAACGCAGTATTTT
TRBJ2-5 TRBV4-1 - few CVSSLSQERETQYF TGCGTCAGCAGCCTAAGTCAAGAAAGGGAGACCCAGTACTTC
TRBJ1-6 TRBV7-9 TRBD1 many CASSRDRVEFSPLHF TGTGCCAGCAGCCGCGACAGGGTGGAGTTTTCACCCCTCCACTTT
TRBJ2-5 TRBV5-1 - - CASSLGGDQETQYF TGCGCCAGCAGCTTGGGGGGGGACCAAGAGACCCAGTACTTC
TRBJ1-2 TRBV29-1 TRBD1 - CSVGQGRWYGYTF TGCAGCGTCGGACAGGGTAGATGGTATGGCTACACCTTC
TRBJ2-3 TRBV9 - - CASSVGGVDTQYF TGTGCCAGCAGCGTAGGGGGTGTAGATACGCAGTATTTT
TRBJ2-7 TRBV6-6 - few CASTVGWGEKNEQYF TGTGCCAGCACCGTCGGGTGGGGAGAGAAGAACGAGCAGTACTTC